There are a few counts of the clone carrying this TCR beta chain. Its specificity is unknown. This entry is derived from a study of T cells after yellow fever vaccination. Findings and limits, study-wide: Some clonotypes were seen in both the CD4 and the CD8 compartments. These made up a small share and likely arose from convergent recombination.

The germline V and J ends were trimmed by 2 bases and 3 bases, with 14 bases remaining between them. Germline V gene data show CDR1 as SGHNT and CDR2 as YYREEE (reference sequence). The CDR3 is 16 amino acids. Conversion of TCR transcripts into cDNA relied on 5'RACE template switching, which added a universal primer site and UMIs. TCRdb ran MiXCR on the 5' RACE reads and lists one entry per CDR3 protein. Of some 500,000 distinct CDR3 sequences listed, roughly 14% are singletons. This material consisted of PBMCs, taken on the day of the yellow fever booster vaccination. The receptor comes from a man aged 25-45 years who received the YFV17D yellow fever vaccine. This sequence joins TRBV5-4 and TRBJ2-2; possible D gene TRBD2, 6 bases. The CDR3 sequence: CASSFGGSLYTGELFF. CDR3 nucleotides: TGTGCCAGCAGCTTCGGGGGTAGTTTATACACCGGGGAGCTGTTTTTT.